These T cell receptor beta chains were read from a single sample in a study of blood T cell repertoires in COVID-19. TCRdb keeps only in-frame clones here, not all; method: immunoSEQ multiplex PCR. The table lists some 68,000 clones, 90% of them singletons. Sequencing was done on a sample of peripheral blood. The receptors here all came from a man aged 45-65 years with COVID-19, enrolled during active disease. Both conserved end residues are part of each CDR3. The D gene is left open where the match is weak.

cdr3_nt cdr3_aa j_call d_call v_call
TGCGCCAGCAGCTTGGGTGGGGCAGCTTTACGACTTTTGGGGGAGCAGTACTTC CASSLGGAALRLLGEQYF TRBJ2-7 NA TRBV5-1
TGTGCCAGCAGTCCCCATACGTTCAGGGGCGCAATCCCTGAAGCTTTCTTT CASSPHTFRGAIPEAFF TRBJ1-1 NA TRBV6-6
TGTGCCATCAGTGAAGGCAGGGGACAGGGCCAGCCCCAGCATTTT CAISEGRGQGQPQHF TRBJ1-5 TRBD1 TRBV10-3
TGCAGTGCTCGGGGTAACACTGAAGCTTTCTTT CSARGNTEAFF TRBJ1-1 NA TRBV20-1
TGTGCCAGCAGCCCACACTCAGGGGGCGATGAAAAACTGTTTTTT CASSPHSGGDEKLFF TRBJ1-4 TRBD1 TRBV3-1/TRBV3-2
TGTGCCAGCAGTTCGGGACAGGGCGAAAATCAGCCCCAGCATTTT CASSSGQGENQPQHF TRBJ1-5 TRBD1 TRBV6-6
TGTGCCAGCAGGGGAGCGGGAGGGTCCAAGGCCCAGTACTTC CASRGAGGSKAQYF TRBJ2-5 TRBD2 TRBV6-5
TGCGCCAGCAGGAGGACGGGGGACTCACCCCTCCACTTT CASRRTGDSPLHF TRBJ1-6 NA TRBV4-1
TGTGCCAGCAGCCAAGAGGTAAGACAGGGGGACAATCAGCCCCAGCATTTT CASSQEVRQGDNQPQHF TRBJ1-5 TRBD1 TRBV3-1/TRBV3-2
TGTGCCAGCAGTTACTCGATCCCGGGACAGGGCGCCGAGCAGTACTTC CASSYSIPGQGAEQYF TRBJ2-7 TRBD1 TRBV6-2/TRBV6-3
TGTGCCAGCAGCCTGGGACAGGGGGCAAACAATGAGCAGTTCTTC CASSLGQGANNEQFF TRBJ2-1 TRBD1 TRBV7-7
TGTGCCAGCAGCGCGGACAGGACAATCATGAACACTGAAGCTTTCTTT CASSADRTIMNTEAFF TRBJ1-1 TRBD1 TRBV9
TGTGCCAGCAGCCAAGTGAAGTGTCTGGAGGGTACGCCCTCCTACGAGCAGTACTTC CASSQVKCLEGTPSYEQYF TRBJ2-7 NA TRBV3-1/TRBV3-2
TGTGCCAGTAGTATCTCTTGGCAGGGTACGACTGAAGCTTTCTTT CASSISWQGTTEAFF TRBJ1-1 NA TRBV19
TGTGCCAGCAGTGAAGCTCGGACTAGCGGATCCACAGATACGCAGTATTTT CASSEARTSGSTDTQYF TRBJ2-3 TRBD2 TRBV6-1
TGTGCCAGCAGCGTCGGCGGGAGGGCCGGGTTTTCCTACAATGAGCAGTTCTTC CASSVGGRAGFSYNEQFF TRBJ2-1 TRBD2 TRBV9
TGTGCCATAGGGACAGGAGACACTGAAGCTTTCTTT CAIGTGDTEAFF TRBJ1-1 TRBD1 TRBV10-3
TGTGCCAGCAGCTACCTCGACAGGGGGTCCCCTGGCTACACCTTC CASSYLDRGSPGYTF TRBJ1-2 TRBD1 TRBV7-9
TGTGCCAGCAGCCCCGCTTGGGGCAGCCGTGAAGCTTTCTTT CASSPAWGSREAFF TRBJ1-1 NA TRBV9
TGTGCCAGCAGCCCTTGGCTGAGCGGGAGCAACACAGATACGCAGTATTTT CASSPWLSGSNTDTQYF TRBJ2-3 TRBD2 TRBV7-8
TGTGCCAGCAGCCAAGCTGACAGGGATTACAATGAGCAGTTCTTC CASSQADRDYNEQFF TRBJ2-1 TRBD1 TRBV4-2
TGTGCCAGCAGCTTAGGACTAGCGGGGGCACAAGAGACCCAGTACTTC CASSLGLAGAQETQYF TRBJ2-5 TRBD2 TRBV7-2